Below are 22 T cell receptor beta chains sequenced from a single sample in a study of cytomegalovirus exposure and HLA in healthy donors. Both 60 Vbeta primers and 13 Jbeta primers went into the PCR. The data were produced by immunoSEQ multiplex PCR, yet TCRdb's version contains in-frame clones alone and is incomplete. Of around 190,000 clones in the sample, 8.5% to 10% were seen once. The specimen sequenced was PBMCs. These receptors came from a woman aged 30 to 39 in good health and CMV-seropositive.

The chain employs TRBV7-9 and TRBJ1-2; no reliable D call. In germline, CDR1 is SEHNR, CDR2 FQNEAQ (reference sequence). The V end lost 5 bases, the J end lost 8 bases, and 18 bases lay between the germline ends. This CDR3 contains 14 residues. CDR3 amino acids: CASSPPYPLWGYTF. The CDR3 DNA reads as TGTGCCAGCAGCCCACCATACCCCCTATGGGGCTACACCTTC. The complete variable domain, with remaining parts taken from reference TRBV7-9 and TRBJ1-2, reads DTGVSQNPRHKITKRGQNVTFRCDPISEHNRLYWYRQTLGQGPEFLTYFQNEAQLEKSRLLSDRFSAERPKGSFSTLEIQRTEQGDSAMYLCASSPPYPLWGYTFGSGTRLTVV.

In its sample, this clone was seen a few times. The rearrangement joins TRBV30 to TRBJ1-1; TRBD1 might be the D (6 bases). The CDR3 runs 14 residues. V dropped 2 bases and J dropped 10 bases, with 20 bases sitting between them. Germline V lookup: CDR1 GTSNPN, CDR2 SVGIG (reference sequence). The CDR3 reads CAWSNIGTYSAAFF. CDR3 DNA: TGTGCCTGGAGTAACATCGGGACATACTCTGCAGCTTTCTTT.

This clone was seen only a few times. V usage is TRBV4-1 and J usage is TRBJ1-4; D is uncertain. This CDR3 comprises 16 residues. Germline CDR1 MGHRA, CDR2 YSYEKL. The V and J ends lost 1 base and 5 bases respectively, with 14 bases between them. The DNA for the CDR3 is TGCGCCAGCAGCCAAGTGGCGAGGAGAAAAAATGAAAAACTGTTTTTT. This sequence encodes CASSQVARRKNEKLFF.

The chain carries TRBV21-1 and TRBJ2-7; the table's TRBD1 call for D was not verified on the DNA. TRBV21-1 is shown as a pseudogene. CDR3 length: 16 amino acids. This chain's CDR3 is CASSKGFGTAPYEQYF. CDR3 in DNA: TGTGCCAGCAGCAAAGGGTTCGGGACAGCCCCCTACGAGCAGTACTTC.

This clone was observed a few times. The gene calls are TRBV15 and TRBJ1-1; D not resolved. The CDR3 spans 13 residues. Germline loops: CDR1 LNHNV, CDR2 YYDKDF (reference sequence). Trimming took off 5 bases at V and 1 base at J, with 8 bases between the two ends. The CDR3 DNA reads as TGTGCCACCAGCGATAGATGGAACACTGAAGCTTTCTTT. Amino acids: CATSDRWNTEAFF.

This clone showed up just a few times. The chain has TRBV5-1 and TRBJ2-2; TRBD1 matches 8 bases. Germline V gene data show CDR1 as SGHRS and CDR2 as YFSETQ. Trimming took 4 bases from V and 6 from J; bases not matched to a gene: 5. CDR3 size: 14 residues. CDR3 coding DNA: TGCGCCAGCAGCAAGTTGACAGGGGCCGGGGAGCTGTTTTTT. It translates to CASSKLTGAGELFF.

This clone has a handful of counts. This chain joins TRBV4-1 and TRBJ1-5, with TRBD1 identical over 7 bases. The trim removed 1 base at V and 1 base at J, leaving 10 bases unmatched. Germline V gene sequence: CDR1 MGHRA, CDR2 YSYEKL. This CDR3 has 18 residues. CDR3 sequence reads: CASSQGRTGEVSNQPQHF. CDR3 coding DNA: TGCGCCAGCAGCCAAGGTAGAACAGGGGAGGTCAGCAATCAGCCCCAGCATTTT.

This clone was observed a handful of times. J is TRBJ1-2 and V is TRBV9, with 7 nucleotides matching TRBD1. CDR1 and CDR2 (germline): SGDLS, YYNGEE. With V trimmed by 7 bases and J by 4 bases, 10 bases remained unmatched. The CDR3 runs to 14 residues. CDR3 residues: CASEKQGTVYGYTF. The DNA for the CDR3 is TGTGCCAGCGAAAAACAGGGGACAGTCTATGGCTACACCTTC.

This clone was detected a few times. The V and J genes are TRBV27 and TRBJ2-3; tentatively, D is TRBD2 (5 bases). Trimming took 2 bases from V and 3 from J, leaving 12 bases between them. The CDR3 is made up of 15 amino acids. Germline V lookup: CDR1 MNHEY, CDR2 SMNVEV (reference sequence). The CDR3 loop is CASSLDLPGTDTQYF. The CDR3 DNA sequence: TGTGCCAGCAGTTTAGACCTCCCGGGGACAGATACGCAGTATTTT.

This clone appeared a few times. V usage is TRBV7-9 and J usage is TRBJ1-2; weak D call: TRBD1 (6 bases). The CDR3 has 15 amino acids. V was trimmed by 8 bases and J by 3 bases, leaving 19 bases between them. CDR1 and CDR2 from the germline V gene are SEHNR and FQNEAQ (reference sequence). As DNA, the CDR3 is TGTGCCAGCGGGATATCCGGGGAGGGGGACTATGGCTACACCTTC. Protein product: CASGISGEGDYGYTF.

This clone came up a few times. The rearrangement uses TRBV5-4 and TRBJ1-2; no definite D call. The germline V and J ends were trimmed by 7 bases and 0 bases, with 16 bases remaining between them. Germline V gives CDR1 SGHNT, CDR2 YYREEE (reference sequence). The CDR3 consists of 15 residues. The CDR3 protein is CASALSSAANYGYTF. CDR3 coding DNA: TGTGCCAGCGCACTCTCATCCGCCGCTAACTATGGCTACACCTTC. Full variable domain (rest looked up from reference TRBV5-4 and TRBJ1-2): ETGVTQSPTHLIKTRGQQVTLRCSSQSGHNTVSWYQQALGQGPQFIFQYYREEENGRGNFPPRFSGLQFPNYSSELNVNALELDDSALYLCASALSSAANYGYTFGSGTRLTVV.

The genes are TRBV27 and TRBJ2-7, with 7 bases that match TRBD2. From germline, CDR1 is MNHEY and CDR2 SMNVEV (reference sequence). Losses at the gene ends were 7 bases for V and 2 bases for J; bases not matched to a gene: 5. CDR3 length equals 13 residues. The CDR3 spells CASTGRSPYEQYF. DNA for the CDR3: TGTGCCAGCACCGGGAGGTCCCCCTACGAGCAGTACTTC.

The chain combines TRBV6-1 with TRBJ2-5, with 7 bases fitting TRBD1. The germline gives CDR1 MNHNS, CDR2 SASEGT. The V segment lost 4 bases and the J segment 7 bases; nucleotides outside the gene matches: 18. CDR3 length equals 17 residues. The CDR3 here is CASSASVGDSSLATQYF. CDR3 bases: TGTGCCAGCAGTGCATCAGTGGGGGACAGCTCGCTGGCGACCCAGTACTTC.

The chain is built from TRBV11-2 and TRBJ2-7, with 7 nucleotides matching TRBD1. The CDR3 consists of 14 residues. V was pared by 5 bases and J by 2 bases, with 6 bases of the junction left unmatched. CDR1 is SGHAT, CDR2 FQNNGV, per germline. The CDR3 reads CASSAQGTTYEQYF. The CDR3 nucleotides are TGTGCCAGCAGCGCACAGGGGACCACCTACGAGCAGTACTTC.

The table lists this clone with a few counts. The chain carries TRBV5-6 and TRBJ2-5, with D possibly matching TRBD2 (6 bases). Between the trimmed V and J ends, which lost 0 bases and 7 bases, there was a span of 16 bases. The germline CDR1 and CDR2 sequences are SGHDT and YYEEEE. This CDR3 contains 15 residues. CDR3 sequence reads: CASSLAGLHPVTQYF. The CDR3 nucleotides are TGTGCCAGCAGCTTGGCCGGACTACACCCGGTGACCCAGTACTTC. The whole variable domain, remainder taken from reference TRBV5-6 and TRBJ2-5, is DAGVTQSPTHLIKTRGQQVTLRCSPKSGHDTVSWYQQALGQGPQFIFQYYEEEERQRGNFPDRFSGHQFPNYSSELNVNALLLGDSALYLCASSLAGLHPVTQYFGPGTRLLVL.

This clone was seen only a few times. The CDR3 loop is CASSQYHGSGDEQFF. CDR3 coding DNA: TGCGCCAGCAGCCAATATCACGGGAGCGGCGATGAGCAGTTCTTC. The rearrangement joins TRBV4-1 to TRBJ2-1, with D perhaps matching TRBD2 (6 bases). The V and J ends lost 2 bases and 8 bases respectively, with 16 bases between them. The germline V gene has CDR1 MGHRA and CDR2 YSYEKL. The CDR3 extends over 15 amino acids.

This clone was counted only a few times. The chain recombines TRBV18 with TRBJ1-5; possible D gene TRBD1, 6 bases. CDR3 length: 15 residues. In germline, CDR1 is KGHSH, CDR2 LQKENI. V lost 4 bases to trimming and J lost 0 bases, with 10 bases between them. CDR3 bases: TGTGCCAGCTCACGGGACAACTATAGCAATCAGCCCCAGCATTTT. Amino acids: CASSRDNYSNQPQHF.

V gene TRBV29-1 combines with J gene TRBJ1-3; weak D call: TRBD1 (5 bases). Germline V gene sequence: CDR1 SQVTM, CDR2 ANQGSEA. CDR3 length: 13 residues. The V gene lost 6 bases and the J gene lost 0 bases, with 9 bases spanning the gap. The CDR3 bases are TGCAGCGTGACAGCGCTCTCTGGAAACACCATATATTTT. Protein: CSVTALSGNTIYF.

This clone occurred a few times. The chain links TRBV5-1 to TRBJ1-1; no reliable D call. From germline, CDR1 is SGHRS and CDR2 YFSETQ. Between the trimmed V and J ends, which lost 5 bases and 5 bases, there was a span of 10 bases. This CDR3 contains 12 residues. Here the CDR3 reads CASSRERTEAFF. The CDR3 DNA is TGCGCCAGCAGTAGGGAGAGGACTGAAGCTTTCTTT.

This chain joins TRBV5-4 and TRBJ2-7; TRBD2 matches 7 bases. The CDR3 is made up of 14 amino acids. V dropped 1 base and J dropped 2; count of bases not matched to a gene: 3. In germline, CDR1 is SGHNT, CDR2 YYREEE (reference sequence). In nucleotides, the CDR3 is TGTGCCAGCAGCTTGTACAGCGGGGCCTACGAGCAGTACTTC. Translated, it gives CASSLYSGAYEQYF.

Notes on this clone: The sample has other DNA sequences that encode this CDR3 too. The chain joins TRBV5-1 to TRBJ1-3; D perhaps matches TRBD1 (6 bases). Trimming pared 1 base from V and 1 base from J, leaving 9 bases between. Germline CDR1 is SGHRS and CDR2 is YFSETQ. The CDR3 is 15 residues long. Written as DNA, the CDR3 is TGCGCCAGCAGCTTGACAGGGACATCTGGAAACACCATATATTTT. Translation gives CASSLTGTSGNTIYF. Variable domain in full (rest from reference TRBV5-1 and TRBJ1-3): KAGVTQTPRYLIKTRGQQVTLSCSPISGHRSVSWYQQTPGQGLQFLFEYFSETQRNKGNFPGRFSGRQFSNSRSEMNVSTLELGDSALYLCASSLTGTSGNTIYFGEGSWLTVV.

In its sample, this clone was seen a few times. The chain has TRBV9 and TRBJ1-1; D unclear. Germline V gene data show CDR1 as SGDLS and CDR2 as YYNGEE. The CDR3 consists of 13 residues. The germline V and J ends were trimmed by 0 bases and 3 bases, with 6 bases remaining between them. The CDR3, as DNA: TGTGCCAGCAGCGTAGGGAGGGACACTGAAGCTTTCTTT. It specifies CASSVGRDTEAFF.